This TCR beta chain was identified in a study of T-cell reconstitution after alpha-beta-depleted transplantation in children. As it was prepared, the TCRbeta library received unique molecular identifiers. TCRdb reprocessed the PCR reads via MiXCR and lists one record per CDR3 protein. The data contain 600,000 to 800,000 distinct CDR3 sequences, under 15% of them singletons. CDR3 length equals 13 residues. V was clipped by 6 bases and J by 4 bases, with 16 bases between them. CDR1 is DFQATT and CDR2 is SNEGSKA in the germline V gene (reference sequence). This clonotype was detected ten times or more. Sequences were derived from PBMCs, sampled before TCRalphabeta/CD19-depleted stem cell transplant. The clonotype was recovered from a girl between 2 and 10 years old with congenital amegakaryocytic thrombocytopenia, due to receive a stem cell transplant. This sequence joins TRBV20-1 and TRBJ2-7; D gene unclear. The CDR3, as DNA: TGCAGTGCCCTAGACTCTCACCCTTACGAGCAGTACTTC. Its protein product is CSALDSHPYEQYF.